This T cell receptor beta chain was obtained from a study of cytomegalovirus exposure and HLA in healthy donors. PCR involved 60 Vbeta and 13 Jbeta primers. The data were produced by immunoSEQ multiplex PCR, yet TCRdb's version contains in-frame clones alone and is incomplete. Of under 200,000 clones in the sample, roughly four fifths are singletons; the top ten hold 3.1%. Whole-study findings and limits: Usually a TCR sequence was rare, but some public TCRs were found in many donors. An analysis was carried out at a later point. It showed that HLA-associated TCR beta chains were more clonally expanded than equally common non-associated chains. In a later analysis, TCR beta V- and J-gene trimming showed a link to a missense DCLRE1C variant.

Regarding this clone: The antigen remains unidentified.

Sequenced sample: PBMCs. The sequence was collected from a woman in her thirties or forties in good health and CMV-seronegative.

The CDR3, as DNA: TGTGCCAGCTACTTACAGACGATCAATTCACCCCTCCACTTT. Amino acid sequence: CASYLQTINSPLHF. The chain links TRBV7-3 to TRBJ1-6; no firm D call. Trimming cost V 8 bases and J 7 bases, with 15 bases left between them. The CDR3 length is 14 residues. CDR1 and CDR2 from the germline V gene are SGHTA and FQGTGA.